The entry below describes one T cell receptor (beta chain). These data come from a study of blood T cells in healthy people across ages. Total RNA amounts of at least 6 micrograms were extracted per sample. A second PCR of 7 to 11 cycles used a sample-barcoded 5' primer and a J-beta primer mix. TCRdb independently ran MiXCR on the 5' RACE reads; one entry per CDR3 protein. Of roughly 2 million distinct CDR3 sequences in the sample, just under 50% are singletons; the top ten hold over 2%. This clonotype was sampled from a woman aged 40 to 55 in good health. The sequenced sample consisted of blood.

This CDR3 is CASRTNREGLGGEQYF. In nucleotides, the CDR3 is TGTGCCAGCAGAACAAACCGGGAGGGGCTCGGTGGGGAGCAGTACTTC. V gene TRBV12-3 or TRBV12-4 combines with J gene TRBJ2-5, with 8 bases lining up with TRBD2. The CDR3 extends over 16 amino acids. Unmatched junction bases numbered 20, after V lost 6 bases and J lost 11 bases.